This is a list of T cell receptor beta chains from one sample in a study of blood T cells in healthy people across ages. Using its own MiXCR run on the 5' RACE reads, TCRdb lists one record per CDR3 protein. The sample includes about 780,000 distinct CDR3 sequences, around two thirds of them seen just once. The sequencing sample was made of blood. These receptor sequences come from a young man in good health. The CDR3 runs from the conserved cysteine through the conserved F or W. Fields, in order: D gene, clone size, V gene, J gene, CDR3 protein, CDR3 DNA. A D gene is named only where the DNA matches it firmly. The listing skips clone size in some rows; elsewhere it reads once, few, many or a size class.

TRBD1,-,TRBV6-2/TRBV6-3,TRBJ2-1,CASSDDREPNEQFF,TGTGCCAGCAGTGACGACAGGGAGCCCAATGAGCAGTTCTTC
-,few,TRBV7-9,TRBJ2-1,CASSLSWDEQFF,TGTGCCAGCAGCTTGTCCTGGGATGAGCAGTTCTTC
TRBD2,-,TRBV7-3,TRBJ2-5,CASAKERGGLETQYF,TGTGCCAGCGCTAAGGAGCGGGGGGGCCTGGAGACCCAGTACTTC
TRBD2,-,TRBV29-1,TRBJ2-1,CSVDKSGAVEQFF,TGCAGCGTTGATAAAAGCGGGGCGGTTGAGCAGTTCTTC
TRBD1,-,TRBV4-2,TRBJ2-1,CASSPDRFRKGATDEQFF,TGTGCCAGCAGCCCGGACAGGTTCCGAAAGGGCGCAACCGATGAGCAGTTCTTC
-,once,TRBV7-3,TRBJ2-3,CASSQGGGRDTQYF,TGTGCCAGCAGCCAGGGAGGAGGGCGGGATACGCAGTATTTT
-,-,TRBV7-9,TRBJ2-4,CASSLEGRTRGKNIQYF,TGTGCCAGCAGCTTAGAAGGCCGAACTAGGGGCAAAAACATTCAGTACTTC
-,-,TRBV6-5,TRBJ2-1,CASSYSRIWDTQFF,TGTGCCAGCAGTTACTCGAGGATTTGGGACACGCAGTTCTTC
TRBD2,-,TRBV4-3,TRBJ2-7,CASSQHLLLPRGGRSYEQYF,TGCGCCAGCAGCCAACACCTACTGCTCCCACGGGGGGGCCGATCCTACGAGCAGTACTTC
-,-,TRBV7-2,TRBJ2-1,CASSLAPGYNEQFF,TGTGCCAGCAGCTTAGCGCCGGGTTACAATGAGCAGTTCTTC
-,-,TRBV4-3,TRBJ1-4,CANSQEFHQGREKLFF,TGCGCCAACAGCCAAGAATTTCACCAGGGTCGGGAAAAACTGTTTTTT
-,-,TRBV11-2,TRBJ2-5,CASSLWNQETQYF,TGTGCCAGCAGCTTATGGAATCAAGAGACCCAGTACTTC
-,-,TRBV9,TRBJ2-7,CASSVGNSPTYEQYF,TGTGCCAGCAGCGTGGGTAACAGTCCGACCTACGAGCAGTACTTC
-,-,TRBV6-2/TRBV6-3,TRBJ2-7,CASSPMGTGYEQYF,TGTGCCAGCAGTCCAATGGGGACGGGCTACGAGCAGTACTTC
-,-,TRBV7-2,TRBJ2-1,CASSPEGGNEQFF,TGTGCCAGCAGCCCAGAGGGGGGGAATGAGCAGTTCTTC
TRBD1,-,TRBV6-6,TRBJ1-1,CASGQGRQAFF,TGTGCCAGTGGACAGGGTAGGCAAGCTTTCTTT
-,-,TRBV11-2,TRBJ2-6,CASSLIYQPSGANVLTF,TGTGCCAGCAGCTTAATCTACCAGCCCTCTGGGGCCAACGTCCTGACTTTC
-,-,TRBV12-3/TRBV12-4,TRBJ2-5,CASRLSRALGGETQYF,TGTGCCAGCAGGTTAAGTAGGGCCCTAGGGGGTGAGACCCAGTACTTC
TRBD2,few,TRBV7-9,TRBJ2-3,CASSFSGTRQVTQYF,TGTGCCAGCAGCTTCTCCGGGACTAGGCAAGTGACGCAGTATTTT
-,-,TRBV24-1,TRBJ1-5,CATTPGGNQPQHF,TGTGCCACTACCCCAGGGGGCAATCAGCCCCAGCATTTT
-,-,TRBV27,TRBJ2-1,CASTSRGDRLTEQFF,TGTGCCAGCACTTCGCGGGGGGACAGACTCACTGAGCAGTTCTTC
-,-,TRBV9,TRBJ2-5,CASSVEAVVGETQYF,TGTGCCAGCAGCGTAGAGGCGGTGGTGGGAGAGACCCAGTACTTC
-,-,TRBV7-9,TRBJ2-1,CASSLIPYEQFF,TGTGCCAGCAGCTTAATTCCCTATGAGCAGTTCTTC
TRBD1,-,TRBV20-1,TRBJ1-2,CSASRQGSGGYTF,TGCAGTGCTAGTCGACAGGGGAGCGGCGGCTACACCTTC
-,-,TRBV7-2,TRBJ2-3,CASSLEGRSDTQYF,TGTGCCAGCAGCTTAGAAGGCAGATCGGATACGCAGTATTTT
-,once,TRBV13,TRBJ2-1,CAIQRSIYNEQFF,TGTGCCATCCAGCGGTCGATCTACAATGAGCAGTTCTTC
-,once,TRBV20-1,TRBJ2-5,CSAGPTENTGETQYF,TGCAGTGCTGGGCCAACAGAGAACACCGGAGAGACCCAGTACTTC
-,many,TRBV28,TRBJ2-1,CASSSAQGGGYNEQFF,TGTGCCAGCAGTTCCGCCCAGGGTGGAGGGTACAATGAGCAGTTCTTC
TRBD1,once,TRBV4-2,TRBJ1-2,CASSQAGQGAYGYTF,TGTGCCAGCAGCCAAGCGGGACAGGGGGCCTATGGCTACACCTTC
-,-,TRBV4-2,TRBJ1-2,CASSQDYLGTDFSHGYTF,TGTGCCAGCAGCCAAGATTACCTTGGGACTGACTTTAGCCATGGCTACACCTTC
TRBD1,-,TRBV3-1,TRBJ2-5,CASSQARQGQETQYF,TGTGCCAGCAGCCAAGCCCGACAGGGGCAAGAGACCCAGTACTTC
TRBD2,few,TRBV29-1,TRBJ2-4,CSVVSAPGGAKNIQYF,TGCAGCGTTGTTTCGGCCCCGGGAGGAGCCAAAAACATTCAGTACTTC
-,-,TRBV7-2,TRBJ2-3,CASSLGDRAAGTDTQYF,TGTGCCAGCAGCCTAGGGGATAGGGCTGCGGGCACAGATACGCAGTATTTT
-,-,TRBV7-6,TRBJ2-5,CASSLTGVETQYF,TGTGCCAGCAGCTTAACGGGTGTGGAGACCCAGTACTTC
-,-,TRBV7-2,TRBJ1-1,CASSNHLNTEAFF,TGTGCCAGCAGCAATCATCTGAACACTGAAGCTTTCTTT
TRBD2,-,TRBV4-2,TRBJ2-1,CASSQDMGSGGREQFF,TGTGCCAGCAGCCAAGATATGGGGAGCGGGGGAAGAGAGCAGTTCTTC
-,-,TRBV10-3,TRBJ2-3,CAIRGSSDTQYF,TGTGCCATCAGGGGTAGTTCAGATACGCAGTATTTT
TRBD1,-,TRBV15,TRBJ1-2,CATSRDLQGGGYTF,TGTGCCACCAGCAGAGATCTCCAGGGGGGCGGCTACACCTTC
-,-,TRBV6-6,TRBJ1-2,CASSYRRDNSGYGYTF,TGTGCCAGCAGTTACCGCCGGGACAACAGCGGCTATGGCTACACCTTC
TRBD2,-,TRBV12-3/TRBV12-4,TRBJ2-1,CASSLGGGEGEQFF,TGTGCCAGCAGTTTAGGGGGGGGGGAGGGTGAGCAGTTCTTC
-,once,TRBV28,TRBJ2-5,CASSLAEPETQYF,TGTGCCAGCAGTTTGGCAGAGCCAGAGACCCAGTACTTC
-,-,TRBV28,TRBJ2-6,CASSLARFPRTGANVLTF,TGTGCCAGCAGTTTGGCCCGGTTCCCCAGGACCGGGGCCAACGTCCTGACTTTC
TRBD2,few,TRBV12-3/TRBV12-4,TRBJ2-3,CASRPRAGGETDTQYF,TGTGCCAGCAGGCCACGAGCGGGGGGTGAGACAGATACGCAGTATTTT
TRBD2,-,TRBV4-2,TRBJ2-7,CASGQDLPLAGGTTYEQYF,TGTGCCAGCGGCCAAGACCTACCTCTAGCGGGGGGGACAACCTACGAGCAGTACTTC
-,-,TRBV20-1,TRBJ1-3,CSAYGAGPSGNTIYF,TGCAGTGCTTATGGGGCAGGCCCGTCTGGAAACACCATATATTTT
-,-,TRBV5-1,TRBJ1-2,CASSLDRESNYGYTF,TGCGCCAGCAGCTTGGACAGAGAAAGTAACTATGGCTACACCTTC